These 29 T cell receptor beta chains originate from one sample sequenced in a study of T cell repertoires in aging, cancer and after chemotherapy. The template was genomic DNA from peripheral blood, not RNA. A mixed TRB-A/B primer pool amplified rearranged TRB by multiplex touch-down PCR. Each CDR3 protein gets one entry after TCRdb re-called the multiplex PCR reads with MiXCR. The sample includes about 1,800 distinct CDR3 sequences, roughly a third of them seen just once. Sample: blood. These TCRs come from a human donor with a blood cancer.

This chain uses TRBV5-1 with TRBJ1-1; TRBD1 matches at 11 bases. The ends lost 4 bases at V and 5 bases at J; junction bases unmatched: 7. CDR1 and CDR2 from the germline V gene are SGHRS and YFSETQ. There are 15 residues in the CDR3. The CDR3 bases are TGCGCCAGCAGCGCGGACAGGGGGCTGAGTACTGAAGCTTTCTTT. Its protein product is CASSADRGLSTEAFF.

This chain links TRBV5-4 with TRBJ2-5; D gene ambiguous. V lost 2 bases and J lost 4, with 9 bases in between. The CDR3 extends over 13 amino acids. CDR1 is SGHNT, CDR2 YYREEE, per germline (reference sequence). The CDR3 here is CASSLNTGETQYF. CDR3 coding DNA: TGTGCCAGCAGCTTAAATACGGGAGAGACCCAGTACTTC.

About this clonotype: The junction departs from the called germline gene at one end, perhaps through a read error. The rearrangement joins TRBV5-6 to TRBJ2-3, with no clear D. The V gene's germline CDR1 is SGHDT and CDR2 YYEEEE. CDR3 length: 15 residues. This CDR3 reads CASSPTPSPSDTQYF. DNA of the CDR3: TGCGCCAGCAGCCCAACACCAAGTCCAAGTGATACGCAGTATTTT.

The genes are TRBV14 and TRBJ2-3; perhaps D is TRBD1 or TRBD2 (5 bases each). Trimming took 7 bases from V and 4 from J, leaving 18 bases between them. The CDR3 covers 15 residues. The germline V gene encodes CDR1 SGHDN and CDR2 FVKESK. The CDR3 reads CASKGLQGAADTQYF. DNA for the CDR3: TGTGCCAGCAAAGGATTGCAGGGAGCGGCAGATACGCAGTATTTT.

This clonotype showed up just a few times. The genes are TRBV19 and TRBJ2-3; 8 bases match TRBD2. With 3 bases clipped from V and 4 bases from J, the junction kept 6 bases outside the gene matches. The CDR3 has 15 residues. Per germline, CDR1 LNHDA and CDR2 SQIVND (reference sequence). The CDR3 sequence: CASSIVRGVSDTQYF. The CDR3 DNA reads as TGTGCCAGTAGTATTGTGCGGGGGGTATCAGATACGCAGTATTTT.

This clonotype was seen only a few times. V is TRBV5-4 and J is TRBJ1-1; TRBD1 matches 7 bases. Unmatched junction bases numbered 5, after V lost 5 bases and J lost 1 base. The CDR3 contains 14 residues. Germline lookup yields CDR1 SGHNT and CDR2 YYREEE (reference sequence). The CDR3 DNA sequence: TGTGCCAGCAGTGCGGGACAGACGAACACTGAAGCTTTCTTT. Its protein is CASSAGQTNTEAFF.

The chain links TRBV7-7 to TRBJ1-1, with TRBD1 matching over 8 bases. V shed 2 bases, J shed 7 bases, and the junction held 6 bases outside the gene matches. Germline CDR1 SSHAT, CDR2 FNYEAQ (reference sequence). The CDR3 consists of 14 residues. Here the CDR3 reads CASSLHQGALEAFF. For the CDR3, the DNA is TGTGCCAGCAGCTTACACCAGGGGGCCCTTGAAGCTTTCTTT. Variable domain in full (rest from reference TRBV7-7 and TRBJ1-1): GAGVSQSPRYKVTKRGQDVTLRCDPISSHATLYWYQQALGQGPEFLTYFNYEAQPDKSGLPSDRFSAERPEGSISTLTIQRTEQRDSAMYRCASSLHQGALEAFFGQGTRLTVV.

The chain couples TRBV27 to TRBJ1-6; 10 positions match TRBD1. CDR1 and CDR2 from the germline V gene are MNHEY and SMNVEV (reference sequence). Germline trimming cut 3 bases from V and 8 bases from J; bases unmatched to any gene: 10. This CDR3 has 17 amino acids. The CDR3 loop reads CASSFFLGQGVDSPLHF. For the CDR3, the DNA is TGTGCCAGCAGTTTCTTTTTAGGACAGGGGGTTGATTCACCCCTCCACTTT.

By its share, this clonotype is medium-sized (0.01 to 0.1%). V and J are TRBV30 and TRBJ2-2; D is unclear. CDR1 and CDR2 (germline): GTSNPN, SVGIG (reference sequence). The V gene lost 0 bases and the J gene lost 5 bases, with 7 bases spanning the gap. The CDR3 has 13 amino acids. In DNA form, the CDR3 reads TGTGCCTGGAGTGTAATGGGTACCGGGGAGCTGTTTTTT. It codes for CAWSVMGTGELFF.

This clonotype qualifies as medium-sized. The CDR3 here is CASSLRVYEQYF. CDR3 DNA: TGTGCCAGCAGTCTGAGGGTTTACGAGCAGTACTTC. V is TRBV6-5 and J is TRBJ2-7, with D tentatively TRBD2 (5 bases). CDR3 size: 12 residues. Trimming took off 5 bases at V and 4 bases at J, with 9 bases between the two ends. In germline, CDR1 is MNHEY, CDR2 SVGAGI.

The chain is built from TRBV18 and TRBJ1-6; unclear D gene. Trimming pared 6 bases from V and 5 bases from J, leaving 8 bases between. This CDR3 has 13 residues. Germline V gene data show CDR1 as KGHSH and CDR2 as LQKENI. CDR3 region: CASSLTDNSPLHF. DNA of the CDR3: TGTGCCAGCTCGTTAACAGATAATTCACCCCTCCACTTT.

The chain combines TRBV7-6 with TRBJ1-6, with D possibly matching TRBD1 (5 bases). V was clipped by 3 bases and J by 7 bases, with 10 bases between them. The germline V gene has CDR1 SGHVS and CDR2 FNYEAQ. The CDR3 contains 14 residues. DNA for the CDR3: TGTGCCAGCAGCTTCGGGACGGGGAATTCACCCCTCCACTTT. Translated, it gives CASSFGTGNSPLHF.

The table lists this clonotype with a few counts. The CDR3: CASSFPTSGGPGELFF. The CDR3 nucleotides are TGTGCCAGCAGCTTCCCTACTAGCGGGGGGCCCGGGGAGCTGTTTTTT. The chain combines TRBV7-9 with TRBJ2-2; 12 bases fit TRBD2. This CDR3 spans 16 amino acids. The germline V gene encodes CDR1 SEHNR and CDR2 FQNEAQ (reference sequence). V shed 3 bases and J 6 bases; nucleotides not matched to a gene: 5.

This clonotype has a handful of counts. The chain has TRBV12-3 or TRBV12-4 and TRBJ2-7, with TRBD2 identical over 14 bases. V lost 5 bases, J lost 6 bases, and 3 bases stayed unmatched. The CDR3 runs 14 residues. The CDR3 DNA reads as TGTGCCAGCAGTCCCGGGACTAGCGGGGGCGAGCAGTACTTC. Its translation is CASSPGTSGGEQYF.

This clonotype is deemed medium-sized. The chain employs TRBV5-6 and TRBJ2-7, with 13 positions matching TRBD2. Germline trimming cut 4 bases from V and 7 bases from J; bases unmatched to any gene: 8. The CDR3 has 15 residues. Germline V gene data show CDR1 as SGHDT and CDR2 as YYEEEE. In DNA form, the CDR3 reads TGTGCCAGCAGCGAACTAGCGGGGGGGCCGCGGGAGCAGTACTTC. It is translated as CASSELAGGPREQYF. The whole variable domain, remainder taken from reference TRBV5-6 and TRBJ2-7, is DAGVTQSPTHLIKTRGQQVTLRCSPKSGHDTVSWYQQALGQGPQFIFQYYEEEERQRGNFPDRFSGHQFPNYSSELNVNALLLGDSALYLCASSELAGGPREQYFGPGTRLTVT.

The chain's CDR3 is CASSSTGRDGYTF. CDR3 coding DNA: TGCGCCAGCAGCTCTACAGGGAGAGATGGCTACACCTTC. The gene calls are TRBV5-1 and TRBJ1-2, with D perhaps matching TRBD1 (6 bases). Germline values: CDR1 SGHRS, CDR2 YFSETQ. The germline V and J ends were trimmed by 3 bases and 6 bases, with 12 bases remaining between them. CDR3 size: 13 residues.

This clonotype was recorded a few times. V usage is TRBV27 and J usage is TRBJ2-7; D unclear. This CDR3 spans 16 amino acids. The V gene lost 4 bases and the J gene lost 0 bases, with 16 bases spanning the gap. Germline V gene lookup returns CDR1 MNHEY and CDR2 SMNVEV (reference sequence). In DNA, the CDR3 is TGTGCCAGCAGTTCGGACCTCGACGGATTCTCCTACGAGCAGTACTTC. It encodes CASSSDLDGFSYEQYF.

V gene TRBV29-1 combines with J gene TRBJ2-3, with 11 nucleotides matching TRBD2. The CDR3 has 15 amino acids. Per the germline V gene, CDR1 is SQVTM and CDR2 is ANQGSEA. Losses at the gene ends were 0 bases for V and 4 bases for J; bases not matched to a gene: 3. CDR3: CSVEDSGRAPDTQYF. DNA for the CDR3: TGCAGCGTTGAAGATAGCGGGAGGGCCCCAGATACGCAGTATTTT.

A few counts support this clonotype. The chain joins TRBV6-6 to TRBJ2-7, with a weak D call TRBD1 (5 bases). The CDR3 extends over 14 amino acids. Trimming cost V 8 bases and J 5 bases, with 19 bases left between them. In germline, CDR1 is MNHNY, CDR2 SVGAGI (reference sequence). CDR3 sequence (DNA): TGTGCCAGCTCCCCTCCCCGCGCAGGGCACGAGCAGTACTTC. It translates to CASSPPRAGHEQYF.

The chain is built from TRBV10-3 and TRBJ2-7; D not resolved. CDR1 is ENHRY and CDR2 is SYGVKD in the germline V gene. There are 12 residues in the CDR3. Trimming removed 3 bases from V and 5 bases from J, with 8 bases in between. The CDR3 nucleotides are TGTGCCATCAGTGACGGACCCGACGAGCAGTACTTC. Protein sequence: CAISDGPDEQYF.

The chain has TRBV19 and TRBJ1-2; TRBD1 agrees at 9 bases. This CDR3 region has 14 residues. Germline V gene data show CDR1 as LNHDA and CDR2 as SQIVND (reference sequence). V lost 2 bases to trimming and J lost 8 bases; unmatched junction nucleotides: 6. CDR3 in amino acids: CASSIKAGTGGYTF. The CDR3 region has the DNA TGTGCCAGTAGTATAAAGGCAGGGACAGGGGGCTACACCTTC.

This clonotype was seen only a few times. The chain recombines TRBV19 with TRBJ2-2; the D call may be TRBD1 or TRBD2 (6 bases each). Trimming removed 6 bases at V and 1 base at J, with 18 bases between. The germline CDR1 and CDR2 sequences are LNHDA and SQIVND (reference sequence). CDR3 length: 17 residues. CDR3: CASRIPGGSLNTGELFF. The DNA of the CDR3 is TGTGCCAGTAGAATTCCCGGGGGCAGTTTGAACACCGGGGAGCTGTTTTTT.

V usage is TRBV6-2 or TRBV6-3 and J usage is TRBJ1-4; TRBD1 might be the D (5 bases). The germline V gene has CDR1 MNHEY and CDR2 SVGEGT. V was clipped by 9 bases and J by 12 bases, with 23 bases between them. The CDR3 runs 14 residues. The CDR3 sequence: CASTFTGPLGELFF. The CDR3 DNA follows: TGTGCCAGTACATTCACAGGACCCTTAGGCGAACTGTTTTTT.

With regard to this clonotype: It may be a read error: a sequence one base away is much more abundant. The chain combines TRBV5-3 with TRBJ1-1; D is unresolved. TRBV5-3 is marked as an open reading frame, function uncertain. Trimming removed 1 base from V and 3 bases from J, with 13 bases in between. The CDR3 spans 15 residues. The CDR3 DNA follows: TGTGCCAGAAGCTTGTTCGGGCGAGACGACACTGAAGCTTTCTTT. Translating gives CARSLFGRDDTEAFF.

This CDR3 is CASSYGGEGSPLHF. In nucleotides, the CDR3 is TGTGCCAGCAGTTACGGAGGGGAGGGTTCACCCCTCCACTTT. The V and J genes are TRBV6-6 and TRBJ1-6, with D possibly matching TRBD1 (5 bases). CDR3 length equals 14 residues. Germline assignment: CDR1 MNHNY and CDR2 SVGAGI (reference sequence). Trimming removed 2 bases from V and 9 bases from J, with 11 bases in between.

This chain uses TRBV7-6 with TRBJ2-1; perhaps D is TRBD1 or TRBD2 (5 bases each). V was cut by 1 base and J by 3 bases, with 7 bases left in between. The CDR3 consists of 14 residues. The V gene's germline CDR1 is SGHVS and CDR2 FNYEAQ. The chain's CDR3 is CASSLGGSYNEQFF. The CDR3 DNA reads TGTGCCAGCAGCTTAGGGGGGAGCTACAATGAGCAGTTCTTC.

The chain is built from TRBV11-2 and TRBJ1-6; tentatively, D is TRBD1 (5 bases). The germline V and J ends were trimmed by 1 base and 10 bases, with 17 bases remaining between them. CDR3 length: 16 amino acids. Per germline, CDR1 SGHAT and CDR2 FQNNGV. CDR3 sequence (DNA): TGTGCCAGCAGCTTAGGGCAGGGCCGGGTGAAGTCACCCCTCCACTTT. Protein product: CASSLGQGRVKSPLHF.

This clonotype was seen a few times. The chain employs TRBV12-3 or TRBV12-4 and TRBJ1-6, with D tentatively TRBD1 (6 bases). The CDR3 is made up of 15 amino acids. V was cut by 5 bases and J by 7 bases, with 15 bases left in between. The CDR3 nucleotides are TGTGCCAGCAGTCGAATACAGGGCGGAAATTCACCCCTCCACTTT. As protein: CASSRIQGGNSPLHF.

This clonotype is medium-sized (0.01 to 0.1%) in the sample. The gene calls are TRBV5-6 and TRBJ1-6; D is possibly TRBD1 (5 bases). Trimming left V 1 base short and J 4 bases short, with 9 bases between. This CDR3 has 15 amino acids. Looked up from germline, CDR1 is SGHDT and CDR2 is YYEEEE. Here the CDR3 reads CASSLLGAYNSPLHF. The CDR3 DNA sequence: TGTGCCAGCAGCTTGCTAGGGGCTTATAATTCACCCCTCCACTTT.